This TCR beta chain was obtained from a study of T-cell reconstitution after alpha-beta-depleted transplantation in children. For TCRbeta, the library was prepared with unique molecular identifiers. A single record per CDR3 protein comes from TCRdb applying MiXCR to the PCR reads. Altogether almost 600,000 distinct CDR3 sequences are present, over 25% being singletons, with the ten largest covering 30% to 45%. This clonotype was observed a handful of times. What it recognizes is unknown. Overall study findings and caveats: The origin of alpha-beta T cells about two months after transplant was reportedly several hundred expanded graft clones.

This CDR3 is 15 amino acids long. Germline V gives CDR1 MDHEN, CDR2 SYDVKM. V lost 7 bases to trimming and J lost 3 bases, with 16 bases between them. Sequenced here: PBMCs, sampled before TCRalphabeta/CD19-depleted stem cell transplant. The receptor was isolated from a boy less than two years old with Wiskott-Aldrich syndrome, due to receive a stem cell transplant. The chain recombines TRBV28 with TRBJ1-5, with D perhaps matching TRBD1 (6 bases). CDR3: CASNPGQRDNQPQHF. CDR3 in DNA: TGTGCCAGCAATCCCGGACAGAGGGACAATCAGCCCCAGCATTTT.